The present T cell receptor (beta chain) was sequenced within a study of shared clonotypes between healthy human individuals. Sequenced by immunoSEQ multiplex PCR; TCRdb stores in-frame clones only, minus some. Of 850,000 to 1,100,000 clones listed, roughly 77% are singletons. Every donor, a Caucasian adult, lived in Nashville, Tennessee. Germline values: CDR1 MDHEN, CDR2 SYDVKM. Trimming left V 7 bases short and J 0 bases short, with 16 bases between. This CDR3 region has 15 residues. The chain employs TRBV28 and TRBJ2-7; D not resolved. The sequenced sample consisted of memory CD4+ T cells from PBMCs. Noted subset: CD45RA-negative fraction. The receptor comes from a man younger than 30 in good health. Some clones in this sample may be carry-over from other donors' samples. In DNA, the CDR3 is TGTGCCAGCATCGGCACGGCACTGAGCTCCTACGAGCAGTACTTC. This encodes CASIGTALSSYEQYF. The full variable domain, with the rest looked up from reference TRBV28 and TRBJ2-7, is DVKVTQSSRYLVKRTGEKVFLECVQDMDHENMFWYRQDPGLGLRLIYFSYDVKMKEKGDIPEGYSVSREKKERFSLILESASTNQTSMYLCASIGTALSSYEQYFGPGTRLTVT.